The T cell receptor (beta chain) described here comes from a study of low-dose radiotherapy and immunotherapy resistance in tumors. Study in general: Study patients were administered oral aspirin at 300 mg daily for four cycles from cycle 1 day 1.

First-strand cDNA used TRAV- and TRBV-specific primers, covering alpha and beta chains. Amplification of TCRs used a constant-region primer and V-primer adapter for roughly 21 PCR cycles. In TCRdb, the reads were re-called with MiXCR into one record per CDR3 protein. The table includes more than 90,000 distinct CDR3 sequences, around 21% detected once. V shed 1 base and J shed 5 bases, with 8 bases lying between them. This CDR3 contains 13 residues. CDR1 and CDR2 (germline): SNHLY, FYNNEI. This clonotype appeared many times. This sample's time point: after trial treatment. Indicated treatment: LDRT plus nivolumab, ipilimumab, low-dose cyclophosphamide and aspirin (RACIN trial).

The sequence was collected from a male donor with prostate cancer. The input for sequencing was PBMCs, taken after low-dose radiotherapy plus immunotherapy. This sequence joins TRBV2 and TRBJ2-5; D not resolved. CDR3: CASSEVELETQYF. For the CDR3, the DNA is TGTGCCAGCAGTGAAGTCGAGCTGGAGACCCAGTACTTC.